This T cell receptor beta chain is drawn from a study of blood T cell repertoires in COVID-19. Study at large: Samples came from the United States, Italy and Spain, spanning acute and convalescent COVID-19. In each case, the material was cDNA or gDNA derived from T cells, B-cell-depleted T cells, or PBMCs.

Germline CDR1 and CDR2: LNHDA and SQIVND (reference sequence). The V segment lost 3 bases and the J segment 3 bases; nucleotides outside the gene matches: 7. The length of the CDR3 is 18 residues. Authors' methods: Researchers report that nucleated cell counts were estimated from reference gene primer amplification. TCRdb keeps only in-frame clones here, not all; method: immunoSEQ multiplex PCR. The V and J calls and clone size come from that table; D and trimming were worked out from the DNA. The table has roughly 220,000 clones, around 80% seen once. Sequenced: peripheral blood. V usage is TRBV19 and J usage is TRBJ2-6; TRBD2 aligns across 11 bases. The receptor was isolated from a woman aged 65 to 85 with acute or convalescent COVID-19. For the CDR3, the DNA is TGTGCCAGTAGTATGGGCCTAGCGGGAGGCAGTGGGGCCAACGTCCTGACTTTC. Amino acids: CASSMGLAGGSGANVLTF. The entire variable domain, with the rest obtained from reference TRBV19 and TRBJ2-6, is as follows: DGGITQSPKYLFRKEGQNVTLSCEQNLNHDAMYWYRQDPGQGLRLIYYSQIVNDFQKGDIAEGYSVSREKKESFPLTVTSAQKNPTAFYLCASSMGLAGGSGANVLTFGAGSRLTVL.